The subject of this entry is one TCR beta chain. Its target is not known. This entry belongs to a study of CD8 T cells in Susac syndrome. Regarding the study as a whole: As acknowledged by the study, its TCR sequencing and HLA analysis included a relatively small number of individuals.

From blood CD8+ and CD4+ T cells, TCR beta sequences were generated. TEMRA cells underwent FACS enrichment and CD8+ and CD4+ T cells underwent negative isolation. Reverse transcription of roughly 0.5 to 1 ug RNA was performed with random hexamers. Amplification of TCR beta CDR3 across 54 Vbeta and 13 Jbeta was performed with immunoSEQ multiplex PCR. TCRdb itself ran the immunoSEQ multiplex PCR reads through MiXCR, one entry per CDR3 protein. The sample gives around 140,000 distinct CDR3 sequences, approximately 79% of which show up once; 0.5% to 0.65% is in the top ten. Between the trimmed V and J ends, which lost 4 bases and 1 base, there was a span of 7 bases. Germline V gene sequence: CDR1 LNHDA, CDR2 SQIVND (reference sequence). This CDR3 is built from 13 residues.

This sequence originates from a human donor with multiple sclerosis. Sample: CD8+ T cells from PBMCs. The chain is built from TRBV19 and TRBJ1-1; no clear D gene. CDR3 sequence reads: CASSTAGNTEAFF. In DNA form, the CDR3 reads TGTGCCAGTAGTACGGCGGGGAACACTGAAGCTTTCTTT.